This T cell receptor beta chain derives from a study of chemoradiotherapy in HPV16-positive cancers. Across the whole study: Functional T-cell assays on two HPV16-positive patients' cells defined candidate HPV-specific clones and common TCR motifs. Study findings and constraints: Candidate HPV-specific clones and E7-related TCR motifs grew in tumor during treatment.

Repertoires were sampled repeatedly during chemoradiotherapy. Sequencing used immunoSEQ multiplex PCR; TCRdb keeps in-frame clones, though not all of them. The data show fewer than 30,000 clones, 91% seen once. This clone was counted a few times. What it recognizes is unknown. This CDR3 contains 15 residues. CDR1 SGDLS and CDR2 YYNGEE come from the germline V gene. This chain uses TRBV9 with TRBJ1-3; tentatively, D is TRBD1 (6 bases). The source material was blood, sampled from a patient who underwent chemoradiotherapy. This receptor was obtained from a human donor with HPV-associated anogenital cancer. CDR3 sequence: CALDSDRRSGNTIYF. The CDR3, as DNA: TGTGCTTTAGATTCGGACAGAAGATCTGGAAACACCATATATTTT.